This TCR beta chain was identified in a study of identical twins. This clonotype was seen only a few times. A single record per CDR3 protein comes from TCRdb applying MiXCR to the 5' RACE reads. The top ten hold approximately 7.5% of the sample, which has hundreds of thousands of distinct CDR3 sequences, 9% to 15% seen once. Everyone who donated was a healthy Caucasian. The CDR3 consists of 19 residues. Germline CDR1 and CDR2: SGHVS and FNYEAQ. Germline trimming cut 5 bases from V and 4 bases from J; bases unmatched to any gene: 13. These data also featured in a second study, about yellow fever vaccine responses in identical twins.

The source of this sequence is a woman aged 18 to 35 in good health. The sample consisted of CD8+ T cells sorted from blood. The gene calls are TRBV7-6 and TRBJ2-1; 14 bases are a match to TRBD2. CDR3 coding DNA: TGTGCCAGCAGCCCCGGGACTAGCGGGAGTCTATCCGCTTACAATGAGCAGTTCTTC. It yields the protein CASSPGTSGSLSAYNEQFF.